This is a list of T cell receptor beta chains from one sample in a study of T cells in Graves' hyperthyroidism and ophthalmopathy. Via MiXCR, TCRdb re-called the multiplex PCR reads, giving one row per CDR3 protein. The table records a few hundred thousand distinct CDR3 sequences, roughly 14% of them present only once. What was sequenced was blood. These receptors were obtained from a woman aged 25 to 39 with Graves' hyperthyroidism. CDR3s include the opening cysteine and the closing phenylalanine or tryptophan. A D gene is named only where the DNA matches it firmly. For some rows the clone size is stated as once, few or many, or as a class when expanded; others skip it.

few,TRBD1,TRBV28,TRBJ1-5,CASSSTGGGRNQPQHF,TGTGCCAGCAGTTCAACAGGGGGGGGTCGCAATCAGCCCCAGCATTTT
few,-,TRBV29-1,TRBJ2-7,CSAGREYEQYF,TGCAGCGCCGGCAGGGAGTACGAGCAGTACTTC
many,TRBD2,TRBV5-1,TRBJ2-1,CASSQIQAGGRNEQFF,TGCGCCAGCAGCCAAATCCAAGCGGGAGGGAGAAATGAGCAGTTCTTC
many,-,TRBV18,TRBJ2-4,CASSPPGRENIQYF,TGTGCCAGCTCACCACCCGGACGGGAAAACATTCAGTACTTC
-,-,TRBV7-9,TRBJ1-1,CASSQSKAGKARYEAFF,TGTGCCAGCAGCCAATCAAAAGCAGGAAAGGCGAGATATGAAGCTTTCTTT
-,TRBD2,TRBV20-1,TRBJ2-7,CSASRAGVSEQYF,TGCAGTGCTAGTAGGGCGGGAGTTTCCGAGCAGTACTTC
-,-,TRBV10-3,TRBJ1-1,CAISVGDPNTEAFF,TGTGCCATCAGTGTCGGGGATCCGAACACTGAAGCTTTCTTT
once,TRBD2,TRBV6-1,TRBJ2-2,CASSETSGPGELFF,TGTGCCAGCAGTGAGACTAGCGGCCCCGGGGAGCTGTTTTTT
many,-,TRBV28,TRBJ2-7,CASSLPGSYEQYF,TGTGCCAGCAGTTTACCTGGTTCCTACGAGCAGTACTTC
many,-,TRBV7-2,TRBJ2-1,CASSLAINEQFF,TGTGCCAGCAGCTTGGCCATCAATGAGCAGTTCTTC
many,TRBD1,TRBV28,TRBJ2-1,CASSSPGQGSHEQFF,TGTGCCAGCAGTTCACCGGGACAGGGTTCCCATGAGCAGTTCTTC